These 6 T cell receptor beta chains came from one sample sequenced in a study of cytomegalovirus exposure and HLA in healthy donors. The primer mix had 60 Vbeta and 13 Jbeta primers. Clones were sequenced by immunoSEQ multiplex PCR, and TCRdb holds only the in-frame ones, with some missing. The repertoire holds approximately 160,000 clones, with around four fifths as singletons. Sequences were obtained from PBMCs. Source of these receptors: a male donor in good health and CMV-seropositive.

The chain couples TRBV5-1 to TRBJ1-1; TRBD1 aligns across 7 bases. V shed 5 bases, J shed 0 bases, and the junction held 10 bases outside the gene matches. Germline values: CDR1 SGHRS, CDR2 YFSETQ. The CDR3 extends over 16 amino acids. The CDR3, as DNA: TGCGCCAGCAGGAGGGGGCTGGTAGGGATGAACACTGAAGCTTTCTTT. Translating it yields CASRRGLVGMNTEAFF.

V gene TRBV29-1 combines with J gene TRBJ2-2; the D gene is possibly TRBD2 (6 bases). CDR1 and CDR2 (germline): SQVTM, ANQGSEA. CDR3 length: 15 amino acids. Trimming stripped 6 bases from V and 4 bases from J, with 18 bases between. CDR3 in amino acids: CSVAGGTVSTGELFF. CDR3 nucleotide sequence: TGCAGCGTCGCAGGCGGGACGGTGAGCACCGGGGAGCTGTTTTTT.

This clone was picked up a small number of times. V and J are TRBV6-6 and TRBJ2-7; TRBD2 might be the D (6 bases). The germline CDR1 and CDR2 sequences are MNHNY and SVGAGI (reference sequence). Trimming left V 9 bases short and J 2 bases short, with 8 bases between. This CDR3 contains 11 residues. The CDR3: CASSGTYEQYF. The CDR3 DNA reads TGTGCCAGTAGCGGCACCTACGAGCAGTACTTC.

V usage is TRBV6-5 and J usage is TRBJ1-1, with 7 bases fitting TRBD1. V dropped 7 bases and J dropped 5; count of bases not matched to a gene: 13. The CDR3 extends over 15 amino acids. CDR1 and CDR2 (germline): MNHEY, SVGAGI. The CDR3 here is CASTLGGGVRTEAFF. In nucleotides, the CDR3 is TGTGCCAGCACCTTAGGGGGCGGAGTAAGGACTGAAGCTTTCTTT.

This chain connects TRBV19 to TRBJ1-5; D gene uncertain. The V gene's germline CDR1 is LNHDA and CDR2 SQIVND (reference sequence). CDR3 length: 18 residues. V lost 5 bases to trimming and J lost 0 bases, with 20 bases between them. The CDR3: CASSDDGDVGYSNQPQHF. The DNA for the CDR3 is TGTGCCAGTAGTGATGACGGGGATGTGGGGTATAGCAATCAGCCCCAGCATTTT.

The V and J genes are TRBV6-5 and TRBJ2-1; TRBD1 aligns across 7 bases. The CDR3 covers 15 residues. Germline-derived CDR1 and CDR2 are MNHEY and SVGAGI. Losses at the gene ends were 6 bases for V and 3 bases for J; bases not matched to a gene: 8. The CDR3 DNA sequence: TGTGCCAGCAGGGACCGGGACAGCTTCTACAATGAGCAGTTCTTC. This translates into CASRDRDSFYNEQFF.